A selection of T cell receptor beta chains follows, all from one sample in a study of blood T cell repertoires in COVID-19. The assay was immunoSEQ multiplex PCR, and TCRdb's table has in-frame clones only and misses some. The profile shows hundreds of thousands of clones, more than 75% of them singletons. Specimen: PBMCs or T cells enriched from blood (not recorded which). The receptor set was obtained from a man between 18 and 29 years old who had recovered from COVID-19. CDR3s include the opening cysteine and the closing phenylalanine or tryptophan. Each record gives: D gene, clone size, V gene, J gene, CDR3 DNA, CDR3 protein. D genes are given only for firm matches. Expanded clones are given a class, and other clones once, few, many or no size at all.

>TRBD2|-|TRBV28|TRBJ2-1
TGTGCCAGCAGTTTAGGGCTAGCGGGAGGGGTTGAGCAGTTCTTC
CASSLGLAGGVEQFF
>TRBD1|-|TRBV18|TRBJ2-7
TGTGCCAGCTCAATCGGGACAGGGAACTACGAGCAGTACTTC
CASSIGTGNYEQYF
>TRBD1|once|TRBV19|TRBJ1-1
TGTGCCAGTAGTGAGGTTTTGACAGGGGGCACTGAAGCTTTCTTT
CASSEVLTGGTEAFF
>-|once|TRBV3-1/TRBV3-2|TRBJ1-2
TGTGCCAGCAGCCAAGGGTTACAGTCAAGCTATGGCTACACCTTC
CASSQGLQSSYGYTF
>TRBD1|once|TRBV5-4|TRBJ1-4
TGTGCCAGCAGCCTGGGACAGGGAAGGGATTTTAATGAAAAACTGTTTTTT
CASSLGQGRDFNEKLFF
>-|-|TRBV6-6|TRBJ1-4
TGTGCCAGCAGTCGAACAGGGTTGGGGCGGAATGAAAAACTGTTTTTT
CASSRTGLGRNEKLFF
>TRBD2|-|TRBV5-4|TRBJ2-7
TGTGCCAGCAGCTTTGGCGGGACTAGCGGGAGCTACGAGCAGTACTTC
CASSFGGTSGSYEQYF
>-|many|TRBV28|TRBJ2-7
TGTGCCAGCAGCCGATACTCAGGGGCCTACGAGCAGTACTTC
CASSRYSGAYEQYF
>TRBD2|-|TRBV29-1|TRBJ2-7
TGCAGCGTTCTCAAACTAGCGGGGATTGCCTACGAGCAGTACTTC
CSVLKLAGIAYEQYF
>TRBD1|-|TRBV4-1|TRBJ1-4
TGCGCCAGCAGCCAAGGACAGGGAGAAAAACTGTTTTTT
CASSQGQGEKLFF
>TRBD1|-|TRBV19|TRBJ2-1
TGTGCCAGTAGTATAGCCCTTGACAGGGTAAATGAGCAGTTCTTC
CASSIALDRVNEQFF
>-|once|TRBV4-1|TRBJ1-4
TGCGCCAGCAGCCAAGAAGCGTGGGTCCTCAATGAAAAACTGTTTTTT
CASSQEAWVLNEKLFF
>-|-|TRBV19|TRBJ1-2
TGTGCCAGTAGTATAGAGCCAGGGTATGGCTACACCTTC
CASSIEPGYGYTF
>-|-|TRBV3-1/TRBV3-2|TRBJ1-2
TGTGCCAGCAGCCAAGCCAGGGCTGGCTACACCTTC
CASSQARAGYTF
>TRBD2|-|TRBV19|TRBJ2-7
TGTGCCAGTAGTCCCGGGACTACCGTAGCCTACGAGCAGTACTTC
CASSPGTTVAYEQYF
>-|-|TRBV13|TRBJ1-1
TGTGCCAGCAGCTTATGGGGGACAAGAATGAACACTGAAGCTTTCTTT
CASSLWGTRMNTEAFF
>-|-|TRBV28|TRBJ1-1
TGTGCCAGCAGTTTAGGGGGGGCCTCGAGGACTGAAGCTTTCTTT
CASSLGGASRTEAFF
>-|-|TRBV19|TRBJ1-2
TGTGCCAGTAGCTCCTCCTCCTATGGCTACACCTTC
CASSSSSYGYTF
>TRBD2|-|TRBV28|TRBJ2-7
TGTGCCAGCAGTTCTCGGACTAGTTCCTACGAGCAGTACTTC
CASSSRTSSYEQYF
>TRBD2|-|TRBV5-4|TRBJ2-1
TGTGCCAGCAGCTTCTCGGTCCTAGCGGGAGTTCAAGAGCAGTTCTTC
CASSFSVLAGVQEQFF
>-|-|TRBV7-9|TRBJ2-3
TGTGCCAGCAGCTTCCTTAGCACAGATACGCAGTATTTT
CASSFLSTDTQYF
>TRBD2|-|TRBV11-3|TRBJ2-7
TGTGCCAGCAGCTTAGACCGCATCGGGACTAGCGGGAGTAGCGAGCAGTACTTC
CASSLDRIGTSGSSEQYF
>TRBD1|-|TRBV7-9|TRBJ1-2
TGTGCCAGCAGCCACACAGGGGAGAGTGGCTACACCTTC
CASSHTGESGYTF
>TRBD2|-|TRBV10-3|TRBJ2-3
TGTGCCATCAGTGAATTAGCGGGAGGGCCGTCAGATACGCAGTATTTT
CAISELAGGPSDTQYF
>TRBD1|-|TRBV7-3|TRBJ1-2
TGTGCCAGCAGCTTTGGGACAGTCTATGGCTACACCTTC
CASSFGTVYGYTF
>-|-|TRBV7-8|TRBJ1-5
TGTGCCAGCAGCTTACTAGGTGGCTATAGCAATCAGCCCCAGCATTTT
CASSLLGGYSNQPQHF
>-|-|TRBV6-1|TRBJ2-7
TGTGCCAGCAGTGAAGAACAACGACTGAGCTCCTACGAGCAGTACTTC
CASSEEQRLSSYEQYF
>-|-|TRBV7-9|TRBJ2-1
TGTGCCAGCAGCTTAGGATCAGGGAGGAATGAGCAGTTCTTC
CASSLGSGRNEQFF
>-|-|TRBV25-1|TRBJ1-6
TGTGCCAGCAGTGAGCAAGCAAATTCACCCCTCCACTTT
CASSEQANSPLHF
>-|-|TRBV6-5|TRBJ1-3
TGTGCCAGCAGTTACTCGAGTTGGGGCAGCGGAAACACCATATATTTT
CASSYSSWGSGNTIYF
>-|-|TRBV5-6|TRBJ1-5
TGTGCCAGCAGCTTTAGTTCTAATAGCAATCAGCCCCAGCATTTT
CASSFSSNSNQPQHF
>-|-|TRBV5-5|TRBJ1-1
TGTGCCAGCAGCTTGCAGAACACTGAAGCTTTCTTT
CASSLQNTEAFF
>TRBD2|-|TRBV29-1|TRBJ2-3
TGCAGCGTTGAAGATCTTCCTAGCGGGGGGGGTGAGGGCCCAGATACGCAGTATTTT
CSVEDLPSGGGEGPDTQYF
>TRBD2|-|TRBV13|TRBJ2-3
TGTGCCAGCGGAAGCGGGGGGGGCAATTTCGGAGATACGCAGTATTTT
CASGSGGGNFGDTQYF
>-|-|TRBV11-2|TRBJ1-1
TGTGCCAGCAGCACCCGCGACAGGCCGAACACTGAAGCTTTCTTT
CASSTRDRPNTEAFF
>-|-|TRBV19|TRBJ2-1
TGTGCCAGTAGTCCAAGACAGGCTTCCTACAATGAGCAGTTCTTC
CASSPRQASYNEQFF
>TRBD2|-|TRBV18|TRBJ2-3
TGTGCCAGCTCACATAGCGGGGGGGCCAGAGATACGCAGTATTTT
CASSHSGGARDTQYF
>TRBD2|-|TRBV4-2|TRBJ2-5
TGTGCCAGCAGCCAAGGCGGGGGGGGTACCCAAGAGACCCAGTACTTC
CASSQGGGGTQETQYF
>-|-|TRBV6-5|TRBJ1-2
TGTGCCAGCAAGTGGCCGATCTATGGCTACACCTTC
CASKWPIYGYTF
>TRBD2|few|TRBV7-9|TRBJ2-7
TGTGCCAGCAGCCGGGGACTAGGCGGGACCGAGCAGTACTTC
CASSRGLGGTEQYF
>-|few|TRBV30|TRBJ1-2
TGTGCCTGGAGTGTGGCGGGGGGGAATAACTATGGCTACACCTTC
CAWSVAGGNNYGYTF